This entry features one TCR beta chain sequence. From RNA transcripts, TCR beta CDR3 regions were amplified. A first-round RT-PCR of the TCR CDR3 used the HTBI primer set. TCRdb independently ran MiXCR on the multiplex PCR reads; one entry per CDR3 protein. The repertoire has under 450,000 distinct CDR3 sequences, about a sixth of them found once; the top ten carry less than 15%. This sample is part of a study of T cells in Graves' hyperthyroidism and ophthalmopathy. The CDR3 runs 12 residues. Germline CDR1 and CDR2: KGHDR and SFDVKD. With 2 bases removed from V and 2 bases from J, the gap between germline ends came to 2 bases.

Sequencing was performed on blood. The receptor was derived from a young woman with Graves' hyperthyroidism. This rearrangement joins TRBV24-1 to TRBJ2-5, with D uncertain. CDR3 in amino acids: CATSDWQETQYF. CDR3 DNA: TGTGCCACCAGTGATTGGCAAGAGACCCAGTACTTC.